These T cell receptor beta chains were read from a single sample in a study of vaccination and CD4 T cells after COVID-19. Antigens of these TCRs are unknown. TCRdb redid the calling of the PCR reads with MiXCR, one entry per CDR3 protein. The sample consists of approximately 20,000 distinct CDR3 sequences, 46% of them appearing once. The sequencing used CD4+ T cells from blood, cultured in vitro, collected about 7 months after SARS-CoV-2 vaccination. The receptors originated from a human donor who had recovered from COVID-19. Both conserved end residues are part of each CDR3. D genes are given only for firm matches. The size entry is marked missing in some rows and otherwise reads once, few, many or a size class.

CDR3: CASALRGPTDTQYF; DNA: TGTGCCAGCGCCCTTAGGGGGCCCACAGATACGCAGTATTTT; V: TRBV7-6; D: TRBD1; size: few; J: TRBJ2-3
CDR3: CASSSLQGGGYTF; DNA: TGCGCCAGCAGCTCTTTACAGGGAGGCGGCTACACCTTC; V: TRBV5-1; D: NA; size: NA; J: TRBJ1-2
CDR3: CASSLQGREYEQYF; DNA: TGTGCCAGCAGCTTACAAGGCAGGGAGTACGAGCAGTACTTC; V: TRBV7-3; D: NA; size: NA; J: TRBJ2-7
CDR3: CSARGGMTGHQETQYF; DNA: TGCAGTGCTAGAGGGGGGATGACAGGGCATCAAGAGACCCAGTACTTC; V: TRBV20-1; D: TRBD1; size: few; J: TRBJ2-5
CDR3: CASTALLAGDSETQYF; DNA: TGTGCCAGCACCGCCTTACTAGCGGGAGATTCAGAGACCCAGTACTTC; V: TRBV2; D: TRBD2; size: NA; J: TRBJ2-5
CDR3: CATSGFTGPENYGYTF; DNA: TGTGCCACCAGCGGCTTCACAGGGCCCGAAAACTATGGCTACACCTTC; V: TRBV15; D: NA; size: few; J: TRBJ1-2
CDR3: CASSNAKMVQAQETQYF; DNA: TGCGCCAGCAGTAACGCCAAGATGGTCCAGGCACAAGAGACCCAGTACTTC; V: TRBV4-1; D: NA; size: NA; J: TRBJ2-5
CDR3: CASSLNGYNEQFF; DNA: TGTGCCAGCAGCTTAAATGGTTACAATGAGCAGTTCTTC; V: TRBV7-2; D: NA; size: NA; J: TRBJ2-1
CDR3: CATSRPGLDETQYF; DNA: TGTGCCACCAGCAGACCCGGACTAGATGAGACCCAGTACTTC; V: TRBV15; D: TRBD2; size: NA; J: TRBJ2-5
CDR3: CASSYHDRGEQYF; DNA: TGTGCCAGCAGTTACCACGACAGGGGAGAGCAGTACTTC; V: TRBV6-5; D: TRBD1; size: few; J: TRBJ2-7
CDR3: CASSEQVGQPQHF; DNA: TGTGCCAGCAGCGAACAGGTGGGTCAGCCCCAGCATTTT; V: TRBV7-3; D: NA; size: few; J: TRBJ1-5
CDR3: CSASSDSMREQYF; DNA: TGCAGTGCTAGTTCTGACTCGATGAGGGAGCAGTACTTC; V: TRBV20-1; D: NA; size: NA; J: TRBJ2-7
CDR3: CASTPGTGGEAFF; DNA: TGTGCCAGCACACCAGGGACAGGGGGTGAAGCTTTCTTT; V: TRBV18; D: TRBD1; size: NA; J: TRBJ1-1
CDR3: CASSSGQSRNAFF; DNA: TGTGCCAGCAGCTCGGGACAATCTCGTAACGCTTTCTTT; V: TRBV12-1; D: NA; size: NA; J: TRBJ1-1
CDR3: CASSLRSMNTEAFF; DNA: TGCGCCAGCAGCTTGCGGTCCATGAACACTGAAGCTTTCTTT; V: TRBV5-1; D: NA; size: NA; J: TRBJ1-1
CDR3: CASTPGQAQETQYF; DNA: TGCGCCAGCACCCCCGGGCAGGCCCAAGAGACCCAGTACTTC; V: TRBV5-1; D: NA; size: NA; J: TRBJ2-5
CDR3: CASSLGELLGTQYF; DNA: TGTGCCAGCAGCTTAGGGGAGTTGCTCGGGACCCAGTACTTC; V: TRBV11-2; D: NA; size: NA; J: TRBJ2-5
CDR3: CASSEGPASYEQYF; DNA: TGTGCCAGCAGTGAAGGCCCAGCCAGCTACGAGCAGTACTTC; V: TRBV6-1; D: NA; size: NA; J: TRBJ2-7
CDR3: CASSPGGGSGGYTF; DNA: TGTGCCAGCAGCCCAGGGGGGGGTTCCGGTGGCTACACCTTC; V: TRBV7-3; D: TRBD1; size: NA; J: TRBJ1-2
CDR3: CASSQAAADGRGQPQHF; DNA: TGCGCCAGCAGCCAAGCGGCGGCAGATGGTCGTGGGCAGCCCCAGCATTTT; V: TRBV4-1; D: NA; size: NA; J: TRBJ1-5
CDR3: CASRRKTGGGSTEAFF; DNA: TGTGCCAGTAGGCGTAAGACAGGGGGCGGTAGCACTGAAGCTTTCTTT; V: TRBV19; D: TRBD1; size: NA; J: TRBJ1-1
CDR3: CATSRTGRFGGEMETQYF; DNA: TGTGCCACCAGCAGGACGGGGCGGTTTGGGGGCGAAATGGAGACCCAGTACTTC; V: TRBV15; D: NA; size: medium-sized; J: TRBJ2-5
CDR3: CASSLGQGLGNQPQHF; DNA: TGTGCCAGCAGCTTAGGTCAGGGTCTGGGCAATCAGCCCCAGCATTTT; V: TRBV7-6; D: NA; size: NA; J: TRBJ1-5
CDR3: CASSQDGRDPGDTQYF; DNA: TGCGCCAGCAGCCAAGATGGGCGGGACCCCGGGGATACGCAGTATTTT; V: TRBV4-3; D: NA; size: medium-sized; J: TRBJ2-3
CDR3: CASSYGLGEQYF; DNA: TGTGCCAGCAGTTACGGGCTGGGCGAGCAGTACTTC; V: TRBV6-5; D: NA; size: NA; J: TRBJ2-7
CDR3: CASSARQGSSYNEQFF; DNA: TGTGCCAGCAGTGCCCGACAGGGGAGCTCCTACAATGAGCAGTTCTTC; V: TRBV28; D: TRBD1; size: NA; J: TRBJ2-1
CDR3: CASSERQGAVGEQYF; DNA: TGTGCCAGCAGTGAACGACAGGGGGCGGTGGGGGAGCAGTACTTC; V: TRBV6-1; D: TRBD1; size: NA; J: TRBJ2-7
CDR3: CSARVGGGSDTQYF; DNA: TGCAGTGCTAGAGTGGGAGGGGGATCAGATACGCAGTATTTT; V: TRBV20-1; D: NA; size: NA; J: TRBJ2-3
CDR3: CSASSASGNQDTQYF; DNA: TGCAGTGCTAGTTCGGCTAGCGGGAATCAAGATACGCAGTATTTT; V: TRBV20-1; D: TRBD2; size: NA; J: TRBJ2-3
CDR3: CASSFGTGGLHF; DNA: TGTGCCAGCAGCTTTGGGACAGGGGGCCTGCATTTT; V: TRBV7-2; D: TRBD1; size: NA; J: TRBJ1-5
CDR3: CASTAAGGGRTQYF; DNA: TGTGCCAGCACAGCGGCGGGAGGGGGTCGAACCCAGTACTTC; V: TRBV6-1; D: TRBD2; size: few; J: TRBJ2-5
CDR3: CASSVRDGYEQYF; DNA: TGTGCCAGCAGTGTCCGGGACGGCTACGAGCAGTACTTC; V: TRBV2; D: NA; size: NA; J: TRBJ2-7
CDR3: CASSYPGWAGYTF; DNA: TGTGCCAGCAGTTACCCTGGGTGGGCCGGCTACACCTTC; V: TRBV6-5; D: NA; size: NA; J: TRBJ1-2
CDR3: CASSLGTDYEQYF; DNA: TGTGCCAGCAGCTTAGGGACAGACTACGAGCAGTACTTC; V: TRBV5-4; D: TRBD1; size: NA; J: TRBJ2-7
CDR3: CSARDPYALPYEQYF; DNA: TGCAGTGCTAGAGATCCCTATGCTCTACCCTACGAGCAGTACTTC; V: TRBV20-1; D: NA; size: NA; J: TRBJ2-7
CDR3: CSAWTSGDTQYF; DNA: TGCAGTGCGTGGACTAGCGGAGATACGCAGTATTTT; V: TRBV20-1; D: TRBD2; size: NA; J: TRBJ2-3
CDR3: CASNRAPGHSPLHF; DNA: TGTGCCAGCAATCGTGCCCCCGGGCATTCACCCCTCCACTTT; V: TRBV6-1; D: NA; size: few; J: TRBJ1-6
CDR3: CASSQVLPRGGYTF; DNA: TGCGCCAGCAGCCAAGTCCTGCCCCGCGGTGGCTACACCTTC; V: TRBV4-1; D: NA; size: NA; J: TRBJ1-2
CDR3: CASSQGGDRDEQYF; DNA: TGCGCCAGCAGCCAAGGGGGGGACAGGGACGAGCAGTACTTC; V: TRBV4-3; D: TRBD1; size: NA; J: TRBJ2-7
CDR3: CASSTGQGALETQYF; DNA: TGCGCCAGCAGCACGGGACAGGGGGCTTTAGAGACCCAGTACTTC; V: TRBV5-1; D: TRBD1; size: NA; J: TRBJ2-5
CDR3: CASSPSVSSYNEQFF; DNA: TGTGCCAGCAGTCCCTCAGTGAGCTCCTACAATGAGCAGTTCTTC; V: TRBV6-1; D: NA; size: NA; J: TRBJ2-1
CDR3: CASRRTGAFGYTF; DNA: TGTGCCAGCAGGAGGACAGGGGCATTTGGCTACACCTTC; V: TRBV27; D: TRBD1; size: large; J: TRBJ1-2
CDR3: CASSLQRLAGGGTDTQYF; DNA: TGTGCCAGCAGTTTACAAAGACTAGCGGGAGGGGGCACAGATACGCAGTATTTT; V: TRBV27; D: TRBD2; size: NA; J: TRBJ2-3
CDR3: CASSLNRGWDEQYF; DNA: TGTGCCAGCAGTTTGAACAGGGGATGGGACGAGCAGTACTTC; V: TRBV28; D: TRBD1; size: NA; J: TRBJ2-7
CDR3: CASSEGVTTDTQYF; DNA: TGTGCCAGCAGTGAAGGGGTTACGACAGATACGCAGTATTTT; V: TRBV6-1; D: NA; size: NA; J: TRBJ2-3
CDR3: CASSYGVGARAYEQYF; DNA: TGTGCCAGCAGTTACGGGGTGGGGGCAAGGGCCTACGAGCAGTACTTC; V: TRBV6-5; D: NA; size: NA; J: TRBJ2-7
CDR3: CASSTGQGASPLHF; DNA: TGTGCCAGCAGTACAGGACAGGGAGCTTCACCCCTCCACTTT; V: TRBV6-1; D: TRBD1; size: NA; J: TRBJ1-6
CDR3: CSARKGGPTVELFF; DNA: TGCAGTGCTAGAAAAGGGGGACCCACCGTGGAGCTGTTTTTT; V: TRBV20-1; D: NA; size: NA; J: TRBJ2-2
CDR3: CSANEWGEEQFF; DNA: TGCAGTGCTAATGAATGGGGGGAGGAGCAGTTCTTC; V: TRBV20-1; D: NA; size: NA; J: TRBJ2-1
CDR3: CSARGGVSTDTQYF; DNA: TGCAGTGCTAGGGGCGGAGTTAGCACAGATACGCAGTATTTT; V: TRBV20-1; D: NA; size: few; J: TRBJ2-3
CDR3: CATSDIDRGHEQYF; DNA: TGTGCCACCAGTGATATAGACAGGGGTCACGAGCAGTACTTC; V: TRBV24-1; D: TRBD1; size: few; J: TRBJ2-7
CDR3: CATGTGSYEQYF; DNA: TGTGCTACCGGGACGGGCTCCTACGAGCAGTACTTC; V: TRBV6-1; D: NA; size: few; J: TRBJ2-7
CDR3: CASSLVLGGNEQFF; DNA: TGTGCCAGCAGCTTAGTCCTTGGCGGTAATGAGCAGTTCTTC; V: TRBV7-2; D: NA; size: NA; J: TRBJ2-1
CDR3: CASSRIGGTDQETQYF; DNA: TGTGCCAGTAGCAGAATTGGGGGGACCGACCAAGAGACCCAGTACTTC; V: TRBV19; D: NA; size: NA; J: TRBJ2-5
CDR3: CASSRDTYQPQHF; DNA: TGTGCCAGCAGTAGGGACACCTATCAGCCCCAGCATTTT; V: TRBV7-9; D: NA; size: NA; J: TRBJ1-5
CDR3: CSARLPNGYTF; DNA: TGCAGTGCTAGATTACCGAATGGCTACACCTTC; V: TRBV20-1; D: NA; size: NA; J: TRBJ1-2